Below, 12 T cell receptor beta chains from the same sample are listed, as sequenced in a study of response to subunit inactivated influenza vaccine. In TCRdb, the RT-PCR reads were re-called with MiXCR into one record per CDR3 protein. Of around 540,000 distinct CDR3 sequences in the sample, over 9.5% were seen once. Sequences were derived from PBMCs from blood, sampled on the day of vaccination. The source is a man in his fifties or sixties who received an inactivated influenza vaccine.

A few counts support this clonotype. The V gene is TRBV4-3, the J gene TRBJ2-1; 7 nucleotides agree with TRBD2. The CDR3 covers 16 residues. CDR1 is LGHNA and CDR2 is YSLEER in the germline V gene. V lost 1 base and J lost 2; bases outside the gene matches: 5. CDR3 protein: CASSQASTSPYNEQFF. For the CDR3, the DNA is TGCGCCAGCAGCCAAGCATCGACTAGCCCCTACAATGAGCAGTTCTTC.

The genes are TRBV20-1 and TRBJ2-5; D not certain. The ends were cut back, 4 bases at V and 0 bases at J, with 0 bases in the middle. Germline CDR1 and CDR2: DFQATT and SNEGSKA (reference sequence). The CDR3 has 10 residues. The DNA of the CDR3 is TGCAGTGCTAACCAAGAGACCCAGTACTTC. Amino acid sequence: CSANQETQYF.

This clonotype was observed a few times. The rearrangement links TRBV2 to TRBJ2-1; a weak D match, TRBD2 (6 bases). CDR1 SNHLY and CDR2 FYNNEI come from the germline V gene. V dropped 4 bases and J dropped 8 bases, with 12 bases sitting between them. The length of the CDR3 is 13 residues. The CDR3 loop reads CASSGTSFDEQFF. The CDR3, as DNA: TGTGCCAGCAGTGGAACTAGCTTCGATGAGCAGTTCTTC.

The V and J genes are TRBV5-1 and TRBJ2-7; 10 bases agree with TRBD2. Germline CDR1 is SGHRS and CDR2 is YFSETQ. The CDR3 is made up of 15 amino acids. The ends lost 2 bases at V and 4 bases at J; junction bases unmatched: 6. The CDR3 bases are TGCGCCAGCAGCTTTACCAGCGGGAGGGCGTACGAGCAGTACTTC. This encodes CASSFTSGRAYEQYF.

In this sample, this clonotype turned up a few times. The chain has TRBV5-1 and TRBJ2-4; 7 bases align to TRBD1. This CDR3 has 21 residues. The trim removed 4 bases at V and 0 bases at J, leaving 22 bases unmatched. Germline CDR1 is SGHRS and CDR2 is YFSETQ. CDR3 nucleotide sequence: TGCGCCAGCAGCCCTACCGACAGGGAGCCCTTTTCGGATCTAGCCAAAAACATTCAGTACTTC. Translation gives CASSPTDREPFSDLAKNIQYF.

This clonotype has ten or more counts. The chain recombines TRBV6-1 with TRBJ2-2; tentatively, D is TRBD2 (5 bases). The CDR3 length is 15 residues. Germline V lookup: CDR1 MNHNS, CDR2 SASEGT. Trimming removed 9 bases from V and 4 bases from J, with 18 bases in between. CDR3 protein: CASQIGLASTGELFF. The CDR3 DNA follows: TGTGCCAGTCAAATCGGGCTAGCCAGCACCGGGGAGCTGTTTTTT.

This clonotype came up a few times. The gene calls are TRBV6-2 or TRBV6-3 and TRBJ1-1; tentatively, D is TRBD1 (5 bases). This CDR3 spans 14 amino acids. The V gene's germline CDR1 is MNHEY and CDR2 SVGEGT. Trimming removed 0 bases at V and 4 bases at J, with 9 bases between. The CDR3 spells CASSYSGGFTEAFF. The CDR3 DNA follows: TGTGCCAGCAGTTACTCCGGGGGTTTCACTGAAGCTTTCTTT.

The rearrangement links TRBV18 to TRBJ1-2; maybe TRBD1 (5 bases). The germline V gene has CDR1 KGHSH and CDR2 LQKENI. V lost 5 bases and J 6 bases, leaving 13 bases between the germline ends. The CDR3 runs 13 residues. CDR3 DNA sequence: TGTGCCAGCTCAGGACGTCGGGGCAATGGCTACACCTTC. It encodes CASSGRRGNGYTF.

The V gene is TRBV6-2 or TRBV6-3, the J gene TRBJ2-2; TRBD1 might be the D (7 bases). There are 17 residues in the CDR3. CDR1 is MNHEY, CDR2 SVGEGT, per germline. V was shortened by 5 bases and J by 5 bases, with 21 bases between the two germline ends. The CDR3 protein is CASSTDRVDSGTGELFF. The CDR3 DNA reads TGTGCCAGCAGTACCGACAGGGTGGATAGCGGTACCGGGGAGCTGTTTTTT.

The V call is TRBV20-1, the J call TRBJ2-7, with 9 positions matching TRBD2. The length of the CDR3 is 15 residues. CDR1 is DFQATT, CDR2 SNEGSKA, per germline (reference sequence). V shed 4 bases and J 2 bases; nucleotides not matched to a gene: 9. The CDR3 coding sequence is TGCAGTGCTAATGTTAGCGGGAGACTCACCTACGAGCAGTACTTC. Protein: CSANVSGRLTYEQYF.

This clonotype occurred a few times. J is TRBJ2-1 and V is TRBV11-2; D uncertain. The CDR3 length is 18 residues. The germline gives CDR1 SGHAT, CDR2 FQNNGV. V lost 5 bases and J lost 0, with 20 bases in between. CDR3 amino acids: CASSTHRAAEGSYNEQFF. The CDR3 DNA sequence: TGTGCCAGCAGCACTCACCGGGCGGCGGAAGGCTCCTACAATGAGCAGTTCTTC.

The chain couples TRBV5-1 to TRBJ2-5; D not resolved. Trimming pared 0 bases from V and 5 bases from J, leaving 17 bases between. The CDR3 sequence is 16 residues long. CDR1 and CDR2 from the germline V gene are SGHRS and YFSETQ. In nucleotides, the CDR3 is TGCGCCAGCAGCTTGGAGCCGGCCTCCCCCGCGGAGACCCAGTACTTC. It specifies CASSLEPASPAETQYF.